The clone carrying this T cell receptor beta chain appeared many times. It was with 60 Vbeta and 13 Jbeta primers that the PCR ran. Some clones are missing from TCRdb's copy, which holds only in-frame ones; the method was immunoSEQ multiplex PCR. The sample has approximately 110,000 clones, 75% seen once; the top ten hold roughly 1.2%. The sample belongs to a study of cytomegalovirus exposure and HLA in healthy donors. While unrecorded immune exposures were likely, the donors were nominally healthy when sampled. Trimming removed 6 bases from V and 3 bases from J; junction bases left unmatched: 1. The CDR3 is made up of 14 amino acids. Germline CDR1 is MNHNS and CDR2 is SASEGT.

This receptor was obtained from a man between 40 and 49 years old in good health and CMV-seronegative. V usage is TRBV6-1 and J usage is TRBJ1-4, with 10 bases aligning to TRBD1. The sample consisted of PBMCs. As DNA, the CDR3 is TGTGCCAGCAGGACAGGGGGCTCTAATGAAAAACTGTTTTTT. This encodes CASRTGGSNEKLFF.